A single sample gave rise to the 4 T cell receptor beta chains below, sequenced in a study of patients and donors after allogeneic stem cell transplantation. TCRdb used MiXCR to reprocess the RT-PCR reads, holding one entry per CDR3 protein. This sample has under 170,000 distinct CDR3 sequences, with about 36% found just once. The material sequenced was blood, either unsorted or a sorted T cell fraction (not recorded which). The receptors shown here come from a human donor who was either an allogeneic HSCT recipient or a stem cell or donor lymphocyte infusion donor (not recorded which). It is not recorded whose cells these are; they may come from a transplant donor.

CDR3 coding DNA: TGTGCCAGCAGCACCCCCGGCCTAGCGGGGAGTGAGCAGTTCTTC. This codes for CASSTPGLAGSEQFF. The rearrangement joins TRBV4-2 to TRBJ2-1; 9 bases fit TRBD2. Germline V gene sequence: CDR1 LGHNA, CDR2 YNFKEQ. The CDR3 contains 15 residues. Trimming at V came to 5 bases and at J to 9 bases, leaving 11 bases not matched to a gene.

The chain recombines TRBV5-1 with TRBJ2-2; no definite D call. Germline V lookup: CDR1 SGHRS, CDR2 YFSETQ. Trimming left V 0 bases short and J 1 base short, with 7 bases between. The CDR3 runs to 15 residues. CDR3 DNA: TGCGCCAGCAGCTTGGTTGAACTGAACACCGGGGAGCTGTTTTTT. It specifies CASSLVELNTGELFF.

The J gene is TRBJ1-2, the V gene TRBV27; possibly TRBD1 for D (6 bases). Germline V CDR1 and CDR2: MNHEY, SMNVEV (reference sequence). V was pared by 4 bases and J by 0 bases, with 15 bases between. The CDR3 totals 16 residues. In nucleotides, the CDR3 is TGTGCCAGCAGTTCCCTGGGACAACAAACTAACTATGGCTACACCTTC. Translating it yields CASSSLGQQTNYGYTF.

The table lists this clonotype with a few counts. This chain links TRBV18 with TRBJ1-3; no firm D call. The germline gives CDR1 KGHSH, CDR2 LQKENI. This CDR3 comprises 14 residues. Trimming stripped 3 bases from V and 0 bases from J, with 6 bases between. This chain's CDR3 is CASSPISSGNTIYF. CDR3 DNA: TGTGCCAGCTCACCCATTAGCTCTGGAAACACCATATATTTT.